The next 8 T cell receptor beta chains were all read from a single sample in a study of T cell responses to AZD1222 COVID-19 vaccine. Sequencing used immunoSEQ multiplex PCR; TCRdb keeps in-frame clones, though not all of them. The sample comprises some 130,000 clones, roughly 90% of which are singletons, and 2.5% to 3.5% rests with the top ten. The sample consisted of peripheral blood, taken on day 0 of AZD1222 vaccination. These receptors came from an adult in good health.

The rearrangement links TRBV4-2 to TRBJ2-7; TRBD1 aligns across 7 bases. The CDR3 sequence is 15 residues long. V shed 6 bases and J 3 bases; nucleotides not matched to a gene: 11. Germline V gives CDR1 LGHNA, CDR2 YNFKEQ. The CDR3: CASSLDRNPYYEQYF. The CDR3 DNA is TGTGCCAGCAGTCTGGACAGGAACCCCTACTACGAGCAGTACTTC.

The sample holds one count of this clone. The V and J genes are TRBV12-3 or TRBV12-4 and TRBJ2-7; D not resolved. The ends were cut back, 4 bases at V and 2 bases at J, with 9 bases in the middle. This CDR3 is 13 amino acids long. The DNA of the CDR3 is TGTGCCAGCAGTTCTTCAGTTACCTACGAGCAGTACTTC. Amino acids: CASSSSVTYEQYF.

Only a few counts were recorded for this clone. The genes are TRBV30 and TRBJ1-2, with D possibly being TRBD1 (5 bases). CDR1 is GTSNPN, CDR2 SVGIG, per germline (reference sequence). The CDR3 length is 14 residues. Deletions cut 4 bases from V and 0 bases from J, with 12 bases between. The CDR3: CAWIHRGTNYGYTF. In nucleotides, the CDR3 is TGTGCCTGGATACATCGGGGGACTAACTATGGCTACACCTTC.

The chain uses TRBV4-2 and TRBJ2-7; D possibly corresponds to TRBD2 (5 bases). Germline V CDR1 and CDR2: LGHNA, YNFKEQ. The CDR3 extends over 18 amino acids. V gave up 3 bases and J gave up 0 bases, with 21 bases separating them. The CDR3 sequence: CASSHPRAGVGSSYEQYF. The CDR3 DNA is TGTGCCAGCAGCCACCCTCGGGCGGGTGTAGGAAGCTCCTACGAGCAGTACTTC.

V is TRBV19 and J is TRBJ2-1; 12 nucleotides agree with TRBD2. J lost 5 bases, V lost 0 bases, and 2 bases had no gene match. The CDR3 consists of 16 residues. The germline gives CDR1 LNHDA, CDR2 SQIVND (reference sequence). DNA for the CDR3: TGTGCCAGTAGTATAGAGCTAGCGGGAGGGAACAATGAGCAGTTCTTC. Protein: CASSIELAGGNNEQFF.

This clone was counted only a few times. The chain's CDR3 is CASSPGLAGITHEQFF. The DNA for the CDR3 is TGCGCCAGCAGCCCAGGACTAGCGGGAATCACCCACGAGCAGTTCTTC. This sequence joins TRBV4-3 and TRBJ2-1, with 12 bases lining up with TRBD2. The CDR3 is 16 residues long. Germline V gene sequence: CDR1 LGHNA, CDR2 YSLEER. Trimming at V came to 4 bases and at J to 10 bases, leaving 11 bases not matched to a gene.

The chain has TRBV30 and TRBJ1-5; D is unresolved. The CDR3 spans 13 residues. Germline V lookup: CDR1 GTSNPN, CDR2 SVGIG (reference sequence). V was cut by 3 bases and J by 7 bases, with 13 bases left in between. This CDR3 reads CAWRQTDTQPQHF. DNA for the CDR3: TGTGCCTGGAGACAAACAGATACCCAGCCCCAGCATTTT.

The chain recombines TRBV19 with TRBJ2-3, with a possible D match to TRBD2 (7 bases). The V gene lost 7 bases and the J gene lost 1 base, with 15 bases spanning the gap. The germline CDR1 and CDR2 sequences are LNHDA and SQIVND (reference sequence). The CDR3 consists of 15 residues. In DNA form, the CDR3 reads TGTGCCAGTACCACGGGGGGCTTGGGCACAGATACGCAGTATTTT. Its protein is CASTTGGLGTDTQYF.